These 5 T cell receptor beta chains originate from one sample sequenced in a study of cytotoxic CD8 clonotypes in ibrutinib-treated CLL. TCRdb keeps only in-frame clones here, not all; method: immunoSEQ multiplex PCR. The table lists approximately 330,000 clones, about 80% of them singletons. The source material was PBMCs, sampled before ibrutinib treatment. All receptors derive from a human donor with chronic lymphocytic leukemia.

The V and J genes are TRBV6-5 and TRBJ1-6; no clear D gene. Per germline, CDR1 MNHEY and CDR2 SVGAGI. V shed 4 bases and J shed 2 bases, with 6 bases lying between them. The CDR3 totals 14 residues. The CDR3, as DNA: TGTGCCAGCAGTTCCACAGCCTATAATTCACCCCTCCACTTT. Its translation: CASSSTAYNSPLHF.

V is TRBV6-5 and J is TRBJ2-3; no clear D gene. The CDR3 consists of 14 residues. Germline V lookup: CDR1 MNHEY, CDR2 SVGAGI. Between the trimmed V and J ends, which lost 8 bases and 2 bases, there was a span of 14 bases. The CDR3 DNA is TGTGCCAGCCAAAGTAGTCGGTACACAGATACGCAGTATTTT. Amino acid sequence: CASQSSRYTDTQYF.

The chain is built from TRBV30 and TRBJ1-5, with a tentative D call TRBD1 (5 bases). V dropped 1 base and J dropped 1 base, with 17 bases sitting between them. CDR3 length: 17 residues. The germline V gene encodes CDR1 GTSNPN and CDR2 SVGIG (reference sequence). CDR3 DNA sequence: TGTGCCTGGAGTGGTTGGGGGGAGGTGTGGAGCAATCAGCCCCAGCATTTT. Translation: CAWSGWGEVWSNQPQHF.

The chain links TRBV2 to TRBJ2-7, with a possible D match to TRBD1 (6 bases). There are 14 residues in the CDR3. V was clipped by 10 bases and J by 4 bases, with 20 bases between them. Germline-derived CDR1 and CDR2 are SNHLY and FYNNEI. The CDR3, as DNA: TGTGCCATCACGCTTCCAGGGGTTAGATACGAGCAGTACTTC. It codes for CAITLPGVRYEQYF.

The rearrangement joins TRBV7-2 to TRBJ2-1, with D uncertain. V gave up 1 base and J gave up 10 bases, with 14 bases separating them. Germline V CDR1 and CDR2: SGHTA, FQGNSA. This CDR3 spans 14 amino acids. The chain's CDR3 is CASSLETSGREQFF. Here the CDR3 DNA reads TGTGCCAGCAGCTTAGAGACTTCCGGTCGGGAGCAGTTCTTC.